The sequence of this T cell receptor beta chain was determined in a study of T cell changes during pregnancy in multiple sclerosis (dated by TCRdb to about 2019). With regard to the full study: The study examined how the T cell repertoire changed over the course of pregnancy in women with multiple sclerosis.

With regard to this clone: No antigen is known for it. Per-base qualities were not stored, and no clone one base away is much larger.

The library came from the immunoSEQ multiplex PCR assay. The table was pulled from immuneACCESS by TCRdb, which kept in-frame rearrangements only. Such tables lose some clones; where checked, under half of the loss comes from unresolved V genes, and the rest has no known cause. The sample table lists about 40,000 clones, approximately 89% of them with a count of one. Roughly 4.9% of the sample belongs to the ten largest clones. The sample was peripheral blood, taken in the first trimester of pregnancy. The sequence was collected from a female donor in good health, enrolled as a control in a pregnancy study.

Here the CDR3 is given as CASSQGKGQGGSDTQYF. The DNA sequence follows: TGCGCCAGCAGCCAAGGAAAGGGACAGGGAGGTTCAGATACGCAGTATTTT. The sequence joins TRBV4-1 to TRBJ2-3, with TRBD1 identical over 9 junction bases. The CDR3 covers 17 residues, taking in both the cysteine and the phenylalanine. The read is trimmed to its CDR3 DNA, 51 bases read in frame from base 1. Here V drops 1 base and J drops 4 bases, and the junction holds 9 bases not matched to any gene. The CDR1 and CDR2 encoded by the germline V gene are MGHRA and YSYEKL.